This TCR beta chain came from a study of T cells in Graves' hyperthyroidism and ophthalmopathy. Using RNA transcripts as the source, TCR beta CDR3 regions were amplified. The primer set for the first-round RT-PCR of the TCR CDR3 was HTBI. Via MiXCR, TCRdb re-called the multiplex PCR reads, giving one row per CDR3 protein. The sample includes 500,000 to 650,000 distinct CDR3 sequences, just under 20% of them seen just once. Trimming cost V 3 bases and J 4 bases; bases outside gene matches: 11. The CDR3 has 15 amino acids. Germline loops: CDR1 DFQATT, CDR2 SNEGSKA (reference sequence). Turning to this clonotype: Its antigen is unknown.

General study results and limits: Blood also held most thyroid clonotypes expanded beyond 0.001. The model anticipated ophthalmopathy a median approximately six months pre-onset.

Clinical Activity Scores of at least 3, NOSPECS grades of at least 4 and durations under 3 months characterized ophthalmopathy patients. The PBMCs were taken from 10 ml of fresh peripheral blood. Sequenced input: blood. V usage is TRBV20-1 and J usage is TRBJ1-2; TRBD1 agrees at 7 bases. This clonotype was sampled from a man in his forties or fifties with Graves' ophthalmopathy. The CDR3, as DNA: TGCAGTGCTAGTGGCCAGGGACAGCCTTTCTATGGCTACACCTTC. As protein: CSASGQGQPFYGYTF.